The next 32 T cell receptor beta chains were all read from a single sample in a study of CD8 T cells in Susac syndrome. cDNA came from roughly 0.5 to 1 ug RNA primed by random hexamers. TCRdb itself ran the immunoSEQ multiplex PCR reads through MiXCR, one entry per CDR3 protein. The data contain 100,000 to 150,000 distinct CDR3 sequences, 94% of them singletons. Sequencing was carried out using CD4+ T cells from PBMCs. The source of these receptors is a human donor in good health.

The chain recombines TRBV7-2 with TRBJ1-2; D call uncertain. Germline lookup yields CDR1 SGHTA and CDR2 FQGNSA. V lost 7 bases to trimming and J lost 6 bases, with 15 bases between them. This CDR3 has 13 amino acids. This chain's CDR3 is CASTLPSLDGYTF. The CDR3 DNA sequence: TGTGCCAGCACCTTGCCAAGCCTGGATGGCTACACCTTC.

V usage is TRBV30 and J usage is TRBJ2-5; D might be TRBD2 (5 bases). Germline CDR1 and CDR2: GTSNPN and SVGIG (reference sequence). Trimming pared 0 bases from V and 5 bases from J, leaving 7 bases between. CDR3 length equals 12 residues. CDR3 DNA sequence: TGTGCCTGGAGTGTACGGAGGGAGACCCAGTACTTC. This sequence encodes CAWSVRRETQYF.

DNA of the CDR3: TGTGCCAGCAGTATACAGGGGGACTCCTACGAGCAGTACTTC. This encodes CASSIQGDSYEQYF. The rearrangement links TRBV6-2 or TRBV6-3 to TRBJ2-7; TRBD1 matches 8 bases. With V trimmed by 5 bases and J by 0 bases, 3 bases remained unmatched. CDR3 length: 14 amino acids. Per germline, CDR1 MNHEY and CDR2 SVGEGT.

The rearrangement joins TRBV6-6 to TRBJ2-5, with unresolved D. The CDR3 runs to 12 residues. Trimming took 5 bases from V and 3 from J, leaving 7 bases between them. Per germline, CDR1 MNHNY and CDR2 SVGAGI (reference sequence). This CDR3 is CASSQTEETQYF. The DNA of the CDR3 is TGTGCCAGCAGTCAAACGGAAGAGACCCAGTACTTC.

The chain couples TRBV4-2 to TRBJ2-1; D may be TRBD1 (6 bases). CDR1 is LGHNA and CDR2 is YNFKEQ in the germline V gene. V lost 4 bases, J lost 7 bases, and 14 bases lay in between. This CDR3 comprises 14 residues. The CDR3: CASSPGHSTNEQFF. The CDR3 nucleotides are TGTGCCAGCAGCCCGGGACACAGTACGAATGAGCAGTTCTTC.

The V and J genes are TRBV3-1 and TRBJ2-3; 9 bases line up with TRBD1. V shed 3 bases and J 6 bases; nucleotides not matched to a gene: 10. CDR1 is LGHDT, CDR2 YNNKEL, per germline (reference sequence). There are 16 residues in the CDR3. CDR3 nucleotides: TGTGCCAGCAGCCAGGATACCGGGACAGGGAGGGATACGCAGTATTTT. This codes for CASSQDTGTGRDTQYF.

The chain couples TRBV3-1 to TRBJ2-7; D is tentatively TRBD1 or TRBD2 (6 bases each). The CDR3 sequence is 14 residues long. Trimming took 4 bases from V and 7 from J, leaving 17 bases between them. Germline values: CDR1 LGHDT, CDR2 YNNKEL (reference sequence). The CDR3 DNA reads TGTGCCAGCAGCCCCAGGGGACTCTTTGGGGAGCAGTACTTC. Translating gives CASSPRGLFGEQYF.

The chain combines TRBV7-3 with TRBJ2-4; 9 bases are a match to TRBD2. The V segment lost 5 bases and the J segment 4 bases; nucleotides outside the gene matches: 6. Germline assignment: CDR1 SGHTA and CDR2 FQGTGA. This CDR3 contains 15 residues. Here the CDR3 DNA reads TGTGCCAGCAGCCCCGCGGGGGGGACAAAAAACATTCAGTACTTC. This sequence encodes CASSPAGGTKNIQYF. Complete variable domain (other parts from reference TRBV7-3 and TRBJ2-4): GAGVSQTPSNKVTEKGKYVELRCDPISGHTALYWYRQSLGQGPEFLIYFQGTGAADDSGLPNDRFFAVRPEGSVSTLKIQRTERGDSAVYLCASSPAGGTKNIQYFGAGTRLSVL.

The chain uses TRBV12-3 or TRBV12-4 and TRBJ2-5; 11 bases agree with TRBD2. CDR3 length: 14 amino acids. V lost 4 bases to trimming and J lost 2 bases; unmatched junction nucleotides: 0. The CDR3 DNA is TGTGCCAGCAGTTCTAGCGGGGGGCAAGAGACCCAGTACTTC. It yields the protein CASSSSGGQETQYF.

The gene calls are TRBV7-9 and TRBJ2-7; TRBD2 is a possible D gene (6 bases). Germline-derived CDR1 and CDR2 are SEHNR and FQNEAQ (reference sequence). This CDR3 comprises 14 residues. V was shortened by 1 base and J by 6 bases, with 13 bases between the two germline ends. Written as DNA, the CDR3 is TGTGCCAGCAGCTTAGACCTCGGAGCGGGCGAGCAGTACTTC. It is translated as CASSLDLGAGEQYF.

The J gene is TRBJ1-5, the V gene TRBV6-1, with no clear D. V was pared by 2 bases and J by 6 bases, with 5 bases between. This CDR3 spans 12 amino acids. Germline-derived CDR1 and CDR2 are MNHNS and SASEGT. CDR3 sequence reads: CASSELGQPQHF. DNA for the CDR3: TGTGCCAGCAGTGAATTAGGTCAGCCCCAGCATTTT.

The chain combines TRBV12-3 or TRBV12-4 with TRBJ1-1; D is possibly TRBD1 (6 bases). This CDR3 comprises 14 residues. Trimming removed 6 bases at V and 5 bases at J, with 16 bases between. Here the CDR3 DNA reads TGTGCCAGCAGCGAACAGGGTGAAGGGACTGAAGCTTTCTTT. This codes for CASSEQGEGTEAFF.

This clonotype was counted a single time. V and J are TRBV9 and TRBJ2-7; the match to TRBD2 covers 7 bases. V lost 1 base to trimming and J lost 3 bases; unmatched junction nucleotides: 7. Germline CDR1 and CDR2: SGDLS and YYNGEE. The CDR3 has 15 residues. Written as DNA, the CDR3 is TGTGCCAGCAGCGTATATAGCGGGCTCATCTACGAGCAGTACTTC. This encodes CASSVYSGLIYEQYF.

Here the CDR3 DNA reads TGTGCCAGCAGCTCCGATTCCAACACTGAAGCTTTCTTT. The encoded protein is CASSSDSNTEAFF. The J gene is TRBJ1-1, the V gene TRBV7-3; D ambiguous. The CDR3 runs 13 residues. Germline V gene sequence: CDR1 SGHTA, CDR2 FQGTGA. With 4 bases removed from V and 2 bases from J, the gap between germline ends came to 8 bases.

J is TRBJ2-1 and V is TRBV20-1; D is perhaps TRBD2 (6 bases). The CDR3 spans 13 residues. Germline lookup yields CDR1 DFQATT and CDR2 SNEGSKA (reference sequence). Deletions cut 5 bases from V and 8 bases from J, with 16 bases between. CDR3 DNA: TGCAGTGCTTCCCGACCTGGGGAGGATGAGCAGTTCTTC. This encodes CSASRPGEDEQFF.

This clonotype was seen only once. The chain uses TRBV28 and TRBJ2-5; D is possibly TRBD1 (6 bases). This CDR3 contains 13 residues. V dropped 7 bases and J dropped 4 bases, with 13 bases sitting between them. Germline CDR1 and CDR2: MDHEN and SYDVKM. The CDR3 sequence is CASTGRGSETQYF. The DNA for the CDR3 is TGTGCCAGCACTGGCAGGGGATCAGAGACCCAGTACTTC.

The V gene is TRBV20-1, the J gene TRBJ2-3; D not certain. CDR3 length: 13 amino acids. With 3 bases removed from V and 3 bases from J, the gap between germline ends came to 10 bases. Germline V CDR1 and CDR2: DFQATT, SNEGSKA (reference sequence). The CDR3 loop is CSARGPGTDTQYF. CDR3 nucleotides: TGCAGTGCTAGGGGCCCGGGTACAGATACGCAGTATTTT.

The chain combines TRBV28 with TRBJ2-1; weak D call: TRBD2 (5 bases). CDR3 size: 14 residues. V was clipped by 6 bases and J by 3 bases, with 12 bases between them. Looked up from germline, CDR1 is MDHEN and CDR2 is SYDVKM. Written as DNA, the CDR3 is TGTGCCAGCAGCGTTGGGAGTCTCTACAATGAGCAGTTCTTC. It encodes CASSVGSLYNEQFF.

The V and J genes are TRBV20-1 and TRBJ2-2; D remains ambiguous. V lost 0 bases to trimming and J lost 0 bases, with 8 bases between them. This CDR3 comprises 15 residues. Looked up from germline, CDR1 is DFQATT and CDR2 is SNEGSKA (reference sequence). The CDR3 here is CSARDLGTNTGELFF. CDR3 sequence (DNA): TGCAGTGCTAGAGATTTAGGGACGAACACCGGGGAGCTGTTTTTT.

The CDR3 sequence is CASTLGVLVGNEQFF. CDR3 DNA sequence: TGTGCCAGCACCTTGGGGGTCCTTGTCGGCAATGAGCAGTTCTTC. The J gene is TRBJ2-1, the V gene TRBV28; D may match TRBD1 or TRBD2 (5 bases each). With 7 bases removed from V and 6 bases from J, the gap between germline ends came to 19 bases. Germline CDR1 is MDHEN and CDR2 is SYDVKM. This CDR3 comprises 15 residues.

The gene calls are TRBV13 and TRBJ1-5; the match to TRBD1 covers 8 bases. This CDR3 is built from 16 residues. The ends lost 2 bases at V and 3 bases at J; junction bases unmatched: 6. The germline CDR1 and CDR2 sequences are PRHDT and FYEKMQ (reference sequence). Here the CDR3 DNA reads TGTGCCAGCAGCTTAACCGGGGGACAGGTCAATCAGCCCCAGCATTTT. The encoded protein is CASSLTGGQVNQPQHF.

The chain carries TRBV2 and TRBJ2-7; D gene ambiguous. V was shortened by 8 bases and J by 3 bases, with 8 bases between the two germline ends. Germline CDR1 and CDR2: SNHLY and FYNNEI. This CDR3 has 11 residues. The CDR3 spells CASLESYEQYF. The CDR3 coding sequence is TGTGCCAGCCTGGAGAGCTACGAGCAGTACTTC.

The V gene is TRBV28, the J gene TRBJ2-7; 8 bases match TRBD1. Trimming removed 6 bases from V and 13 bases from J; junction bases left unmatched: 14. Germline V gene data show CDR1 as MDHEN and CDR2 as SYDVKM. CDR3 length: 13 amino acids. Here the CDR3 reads CASSQGQESHFYF. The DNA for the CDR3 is TGTGCCAGCAGCCAGGGACAGGAATCCCATTTTTACTTC.

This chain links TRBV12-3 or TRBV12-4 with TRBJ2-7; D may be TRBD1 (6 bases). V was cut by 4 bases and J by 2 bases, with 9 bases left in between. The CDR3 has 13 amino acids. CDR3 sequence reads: CASSSTGPYEQYF. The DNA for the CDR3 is TGTGCCAGCAGTTCAACAGGGCCCTACGAGCAGTACTTC.

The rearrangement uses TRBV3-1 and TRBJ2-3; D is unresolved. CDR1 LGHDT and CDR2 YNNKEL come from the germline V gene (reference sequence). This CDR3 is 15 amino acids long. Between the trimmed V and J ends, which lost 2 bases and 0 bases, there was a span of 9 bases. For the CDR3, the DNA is TGTGCCAGCAGCCAACTGGGCTCTAGCACAGATACGCAGTATTTT. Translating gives CASSQLGSSTDTQYF.

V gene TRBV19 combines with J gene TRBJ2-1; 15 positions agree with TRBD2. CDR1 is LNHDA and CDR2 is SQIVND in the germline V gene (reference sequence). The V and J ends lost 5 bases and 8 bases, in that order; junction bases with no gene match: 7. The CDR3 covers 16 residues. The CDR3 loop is CASSPRGTSGRYEQFF. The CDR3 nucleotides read TGTGCCAGTAGTCCTCGAGGGACTAGCGGGAGGTATGAGCAGTTCTTC.

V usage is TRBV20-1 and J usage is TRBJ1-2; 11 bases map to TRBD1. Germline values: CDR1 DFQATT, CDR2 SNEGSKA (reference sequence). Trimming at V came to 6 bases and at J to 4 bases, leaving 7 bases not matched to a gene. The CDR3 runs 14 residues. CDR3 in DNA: TGCAGTGCACTCGGGACAGGGGGTCTCTATGGCTACACCTTC. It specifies CSALGTGGLYGYTF.

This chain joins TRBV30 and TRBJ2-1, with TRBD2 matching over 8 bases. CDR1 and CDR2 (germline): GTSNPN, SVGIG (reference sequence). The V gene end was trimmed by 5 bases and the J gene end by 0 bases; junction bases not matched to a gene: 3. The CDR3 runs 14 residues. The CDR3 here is CAWASGSSYNEQFF. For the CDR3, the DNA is TGTGCCTGGGCGAGCGGGAGCTCCTACAATGAGCAGTTCTTC. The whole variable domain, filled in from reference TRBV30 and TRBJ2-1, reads SQTIHQWPATLVQPVGSPLSLECTVEGTSNPNLYWYRQAAGRGLQLLFYSVGIGQISSEVPQNLSASRPQDRQFILSSKKLLLSDSGFYLCAWASGSSYNEQFFGPGTRLTVL.

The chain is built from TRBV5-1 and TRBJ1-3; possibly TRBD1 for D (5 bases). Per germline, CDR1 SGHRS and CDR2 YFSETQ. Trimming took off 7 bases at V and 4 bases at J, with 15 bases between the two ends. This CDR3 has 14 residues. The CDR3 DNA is TGCGCCAGCGCTTTGGCAGGGTACGGAAACACCATATATTTT. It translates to CASALAGYGNTIYF.

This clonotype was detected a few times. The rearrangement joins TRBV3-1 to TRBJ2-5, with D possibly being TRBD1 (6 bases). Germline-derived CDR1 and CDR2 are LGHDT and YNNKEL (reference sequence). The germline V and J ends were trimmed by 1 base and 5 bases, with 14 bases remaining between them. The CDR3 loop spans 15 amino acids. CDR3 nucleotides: TGTGCCAGCAGCCAAGGAACAGGGTTGTCGGAGACCCAGTACTTC. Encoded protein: CASSQGTGLSETQYF.

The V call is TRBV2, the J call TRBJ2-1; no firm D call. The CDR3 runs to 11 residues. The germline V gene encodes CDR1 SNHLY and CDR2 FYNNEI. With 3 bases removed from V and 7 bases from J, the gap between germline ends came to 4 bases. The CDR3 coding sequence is TGTGCCAGCAGTGATTATAATGAGCAGTTCTTC. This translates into CASSDYNEQFF. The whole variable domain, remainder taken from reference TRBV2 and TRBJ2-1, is EPEVTQTPSHQVTQMGQEVILRCVPISNHLYFYWYRQILGQKVEFLVSFYNNEISEKSEIFDDQFSVERPDGSNFTLKIRSTKLEDSAMYFCASSDYNEQFFGPGTRLTVL.

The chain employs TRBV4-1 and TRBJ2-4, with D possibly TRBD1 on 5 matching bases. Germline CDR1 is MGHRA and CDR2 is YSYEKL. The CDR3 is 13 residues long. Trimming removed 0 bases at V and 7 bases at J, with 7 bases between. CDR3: CASSQEGDNIQYF. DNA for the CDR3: TGCGCCAGCAGCCAAGAAGGGGATAACATTCAGTACTTC.